This is a list of T cell receptor beta chains from one sample in a study of early T cells in non-severe SARS-CoV-2 infection. MiXCR, run by TCRdb on the 5' RACE reads, gives a single entry per CDR3 protein. The sample includes more than 65,000 distinct CDR3 sequences, 3.5% to 6% seen only once; the top ten take approximately 3.6%. Sequences were derived from whole blood, sampled at baseline. Source of these receptors: an adult who was a healthcare worker with PCR-confirmed SARS-CoV-2 infection or an uninfected control (not recorded which). The donor label of this sample is uncertain. Both conserved end residues are part of each CDR3. Each record gives: CDR3 DNA, CDR3 protein, clone size, D gene, J gene, V gene. A D gene is named only where the DNA matches it firmly. Clone sizes are given selectively: once, few, many, or a class where the clone is expanded.

CDR3nt: TGTGCCAGCAGCCCGTTCACCGGGGAAAAACTGTTTTTT; CDR3aa: CASSPFTGEKLFF; abundance: many; d_gene: NA; j_gene: TRBJ1-4; v_gene: TRBV6-6
CDR3nt: TGTGCCAGCAGTTTTCCTGGAGGAAAAGAGACCCAGTACTTC; CDR3aa: CASSFPGGKETQYF; abundance: many; d_gene: NA; j_gene: TRBJ2-5; v_gene: TRBV12-3/TRBV12-4
CDR3nt: TGCGCCAGCAGCCCTATCTCCAAGGGTAGCAATCAGCCCCAGCATTTT; CDR3aa: CASSPISKGSNQPQHF; abundance: NA; d_gene: NA; j_gene: TRBJ1-5; v_gene: TRBV4-1
CDR3nt: TGTGCCAGCAGCGGAACTGGACTAGCGGTTTACAATGAGCAGTTCTTC; CDR3aa: CASSGTGLAVYNEQFF; abundance: NA; d_gene: TRBD2; j_gene: TRBJ2-1; v_gene: TRBV9
CDR3nt: TGCGCCAGCAGCCAAGATACTGGCAGGGTATGGGGGCAGTACTTC; CDR3aa: CASSQDTGRVWGQYF; abundance: many; d_gene: NA; j_gene: TRBJ2-7; v_gene: TRBV4-1
CDR3nt: TGTGCCAGCAGTTACGCAGGGGCGTCTGGAAACACCATATATTTT; CDR3aa: CASSYAGASGNTIYF; abundance: many; d_gene: NA; j_gene: TRBJ1-3; v_gene: TRBV6-5
CDR3nt: TGTGCCAGCCAGGGGGCAGTGGGAGGGCTTGCGTTT; CDR3aa: CASQGAVGGLAF; abundance: many; d_gene: TRBD1; j_gene: TRBJ1-1; v_gene: TRBV28
CDR3nt: TGTGCCAGCAGCAAGATACTAGCGGACCAAGAGACCCAGTACTTC; CDR3aa: CASSKILADQETQYF; abundance: NA; d_gene: TRBD2; j_gene: TRBJ2-5; v_gene: TRBV11-2
CDR3nt: TGTGCCAGCAGCCACGTACAGGGGAGAGATGGCTACACCTTC; CDR3aa: CASSHVQGRDGYTF; abundance: few; d_gene: TRBD1; j_gene: TRBJ1-2; v_gene: TRBV7-2
CDR3nt: TGTGCCAGCAGCCTTCTAGCGGGGGGGGCAGATACGCAGTATTTT; CDR3aa: CASSLLAGGADTQYF; abundance: NA; d_gene: TRBD2; j_gene: TRBJ2-3; v_gene: TRBV7-6
CDR3nt: TGTGCCAGCTCACCACAGAAAGGAAACACCATATATTTT; CDR3aa: CASSPQKGNTIYF; abundance: NA; d_gene: NA; j_gene: TRBJ1-3; v_gene: TRBV18
CDR3nt: TGTGCCAGTTCCTCCGGGACTAGCGGCAATGAGCAGTTCTTC; CDR3aa: CASSSGTSGNEQFF; abundance: many; d_gene: TRBD2; j_gene: TRBJ2-1; v_gene: TRBV19
CDR3nt: TGTGCCAGCAGTCCATCTGAAGCTTTCTTT; CDR3aa: CASSPSEAFF; abundance: few; d_gene: NA; j_gene: TRBJ1-1; v_gene: TRBV12-3/TRBV12-4
CDR3nt: TGTGCCAGTAGTAGCACAGGGTTTACCCCAGATACGCAGTATTTT; CDR3aa: CASSSTGFTPDTQYF; abundance: NA; d_gene: NA; j_gene: TRBJ2-3; v_gene: TRBV19